The clone carrying this T cell receptor beta chain was observed a single time. The junction had 7 bases not matched to a gene; V was cut back by 5 bases and J by 5 bases. CDR1 is SQVTM, CDR2 ANQGSEA, per germline. This CDR3 spans 13 amino acids. Clones were read by immunoSEQ multiplex PCR, and TCRdb kept only the in-frame ones, dropping some. There are 30,000 or so clones in the sample; 87% occur only once, and around an eighth lies in the top ten. The data are from a study of blood T cell repertoires in COVID-19. This sequence originates from a man between 60 and 75 years old with active COVID-19. The sequenced sample was peripheral blood. The genes are TRBV29-1 and TRBJ2-5; 8 bases fit TRBD2. Written as DNA, the CDR3 is TGCAGCGTTAGGGCGGGGGGTGCTGAGACCCAGTACTTC. Translation gives CSVRAGGAETQYF.